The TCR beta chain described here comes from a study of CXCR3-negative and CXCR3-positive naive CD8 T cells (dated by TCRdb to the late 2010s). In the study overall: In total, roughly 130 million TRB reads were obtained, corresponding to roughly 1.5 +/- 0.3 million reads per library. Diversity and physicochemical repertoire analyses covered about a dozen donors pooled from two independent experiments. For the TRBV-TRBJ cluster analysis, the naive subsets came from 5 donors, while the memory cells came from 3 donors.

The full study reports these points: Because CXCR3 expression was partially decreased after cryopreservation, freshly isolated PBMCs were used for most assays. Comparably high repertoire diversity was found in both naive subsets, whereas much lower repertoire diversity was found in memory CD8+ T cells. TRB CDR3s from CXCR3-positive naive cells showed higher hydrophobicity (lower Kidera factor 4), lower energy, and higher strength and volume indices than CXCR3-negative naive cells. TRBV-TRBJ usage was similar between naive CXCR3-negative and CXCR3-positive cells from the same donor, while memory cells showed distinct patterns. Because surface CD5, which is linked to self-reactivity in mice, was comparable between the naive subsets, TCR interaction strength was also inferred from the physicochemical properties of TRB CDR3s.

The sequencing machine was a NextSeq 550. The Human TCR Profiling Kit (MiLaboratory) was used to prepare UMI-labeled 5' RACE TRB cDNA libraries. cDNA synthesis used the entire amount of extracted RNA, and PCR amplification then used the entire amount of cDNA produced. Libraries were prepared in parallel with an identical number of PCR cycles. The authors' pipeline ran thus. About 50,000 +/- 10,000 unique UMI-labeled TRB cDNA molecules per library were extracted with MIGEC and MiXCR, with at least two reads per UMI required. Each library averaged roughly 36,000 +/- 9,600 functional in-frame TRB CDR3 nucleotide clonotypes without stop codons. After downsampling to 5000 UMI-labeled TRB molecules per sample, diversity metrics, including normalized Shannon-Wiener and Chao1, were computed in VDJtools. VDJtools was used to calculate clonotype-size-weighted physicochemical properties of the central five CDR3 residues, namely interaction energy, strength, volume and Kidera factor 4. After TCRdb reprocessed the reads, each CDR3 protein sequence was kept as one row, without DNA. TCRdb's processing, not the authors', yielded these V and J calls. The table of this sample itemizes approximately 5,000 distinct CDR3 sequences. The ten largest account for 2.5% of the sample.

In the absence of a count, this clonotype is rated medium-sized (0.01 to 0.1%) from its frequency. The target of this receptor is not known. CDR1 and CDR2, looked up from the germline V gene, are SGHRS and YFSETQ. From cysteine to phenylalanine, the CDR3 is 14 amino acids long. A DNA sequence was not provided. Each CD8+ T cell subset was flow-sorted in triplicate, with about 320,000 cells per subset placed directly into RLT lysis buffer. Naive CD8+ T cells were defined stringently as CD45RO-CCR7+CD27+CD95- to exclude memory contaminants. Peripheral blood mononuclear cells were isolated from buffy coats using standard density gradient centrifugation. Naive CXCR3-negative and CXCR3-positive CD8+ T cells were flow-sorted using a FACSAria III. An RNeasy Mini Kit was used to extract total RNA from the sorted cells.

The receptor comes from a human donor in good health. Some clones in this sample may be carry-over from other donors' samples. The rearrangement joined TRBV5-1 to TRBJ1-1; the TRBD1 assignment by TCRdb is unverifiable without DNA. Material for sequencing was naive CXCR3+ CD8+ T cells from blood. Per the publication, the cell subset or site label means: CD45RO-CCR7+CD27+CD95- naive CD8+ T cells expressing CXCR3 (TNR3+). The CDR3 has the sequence CASSPFFGGTEAFF.